This TCR beta chain was identified in a study of cytomegalovirus exposure and HLA in healthy donors. PCR was performed using 60 Vbeta and 13 Jbeta primers. Using immunoSEQ multiplex PCR, the repertoire was profiled, and TCRdb retains in-frame clones only, with some absent. Found here are some 170,000 clones, around 83% of them singletons; the top ten hold roughly 0.99%. The CDR3 is made up of 14 amino acids. The ends lost 4 bases at V and 6 bases at J; junction bases unmatched: 6. Germline V gene sequence: CDR1 SGHRS, CDR2 YFSETQ. Study-wide results and limits: Association of fewer than 20,000 TCR beta sequences with HLA alleles was found at 0.05 false discovery rate in a later analysis. An analysis was carried out later, and it reportedly showed fewer N-insertions in an Asian-associated ancestry cluster than the approximately 700-donor mean.

Turning to this clone: Its antigen is not identified.

The sample taken for sequencing was PBMCs. The origin of this receptor is a girl aged 2-9 years in good health and CMV-seropositive. This chain connects TRBV5-1 to TRBJ1-1, with 10 bases fitting TRBD1. CDR3 sequence reads: CASSPTGGRAEAFF. DNA for the CDR3: TGCGCCAGCAGCCCGACAGGGGGCAGGGCTGAAGCTTTCTTT.